This TCR beta chain is drawn from a study of blood T cells in healthy people across ages. V was cut by 1 base and J by 5 bases, with 21 bases left in between. CDR1 is SGHTA and CDR2 is FQGTGA in the germline V gene. The CDR3 is 18 residues long. The use of a sample-barcoded 5' primer and a J-beta primer mix characterized a second PCR of about 7 to 12 cycles. TCRdb used MiXCR to reprocess the 5' RACE reads, holding one entry per CDR3 protein. The top ten hold 11% of the sample, which has 1.5 million to 2 million distinct CDR3 sequences, around 36% seen once. This clonotype was sampled from a woman aged 25 to 39 in good health. J is TRBJ2-1 and V is TRBV7-3; D gene uncertain. The sample was blood. For the CDR3, the DNA is TGTGCCAGCAGCTTAAGACGGGCTACAATCACCCAAAACAATGAGCAGTTCTTC. This encodes CASSLRRATITQNNEQFF.